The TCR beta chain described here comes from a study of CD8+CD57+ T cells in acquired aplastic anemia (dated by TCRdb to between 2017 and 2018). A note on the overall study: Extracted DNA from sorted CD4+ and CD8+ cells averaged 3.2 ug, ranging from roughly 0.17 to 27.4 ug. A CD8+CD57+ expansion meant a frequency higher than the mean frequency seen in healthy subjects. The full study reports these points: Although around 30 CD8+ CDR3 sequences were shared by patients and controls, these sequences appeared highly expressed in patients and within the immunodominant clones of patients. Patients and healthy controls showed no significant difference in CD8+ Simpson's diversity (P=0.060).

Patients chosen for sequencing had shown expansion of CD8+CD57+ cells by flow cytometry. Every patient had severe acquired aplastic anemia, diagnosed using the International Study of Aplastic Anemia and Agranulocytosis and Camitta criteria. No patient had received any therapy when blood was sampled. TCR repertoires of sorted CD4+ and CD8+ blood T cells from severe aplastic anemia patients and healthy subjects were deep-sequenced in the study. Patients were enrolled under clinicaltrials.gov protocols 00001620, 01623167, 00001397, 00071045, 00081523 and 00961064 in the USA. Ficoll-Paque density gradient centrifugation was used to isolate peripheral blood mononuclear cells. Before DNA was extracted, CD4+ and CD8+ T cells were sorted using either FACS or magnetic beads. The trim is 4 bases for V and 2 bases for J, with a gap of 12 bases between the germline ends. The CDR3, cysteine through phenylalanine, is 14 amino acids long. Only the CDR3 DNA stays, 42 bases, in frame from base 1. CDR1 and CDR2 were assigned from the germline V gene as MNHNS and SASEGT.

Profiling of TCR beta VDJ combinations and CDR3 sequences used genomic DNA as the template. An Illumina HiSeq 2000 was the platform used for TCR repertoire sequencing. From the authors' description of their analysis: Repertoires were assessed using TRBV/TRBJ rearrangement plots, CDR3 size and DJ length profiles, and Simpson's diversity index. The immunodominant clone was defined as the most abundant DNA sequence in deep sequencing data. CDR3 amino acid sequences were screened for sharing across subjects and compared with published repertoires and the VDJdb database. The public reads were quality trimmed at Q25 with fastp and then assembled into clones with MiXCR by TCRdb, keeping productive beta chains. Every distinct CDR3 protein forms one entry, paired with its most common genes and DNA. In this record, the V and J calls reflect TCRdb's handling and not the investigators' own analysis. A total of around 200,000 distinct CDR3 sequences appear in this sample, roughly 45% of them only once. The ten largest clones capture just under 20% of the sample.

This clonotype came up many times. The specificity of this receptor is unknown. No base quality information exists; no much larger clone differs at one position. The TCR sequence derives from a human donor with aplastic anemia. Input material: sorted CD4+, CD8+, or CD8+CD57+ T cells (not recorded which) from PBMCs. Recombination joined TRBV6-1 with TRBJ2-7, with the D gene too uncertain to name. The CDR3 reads CASSAGSIAYEQYF. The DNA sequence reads TGTGCCAGCAGTGCGGGCAGCATAGCCTACGAGCAGTACTTC.